This T cell receptor beta chain stems from a study of cytotoxic CD8 clonotypes in ibrutinib-treated CLL. Germline lookup yields CDR1 SGDLS and CDR2 YYNGEE. Trimming at V came to 0 bases and at J to 5 bases, leaving 6 bases not matched to a gene. The CDR3 has 15 residues. Only in-frame clones appear in the TCRdb table, and some are missing; sequencing was by immunoSEQ multiplex PCR. The data contain approximately 140,000 clones, 60% to 85% of them singletons. This receptor was identified in a human donor with chronic lymphocytic leukemia. The V and J genes are TRBV9 and TRBJ2-3, with 7 bases fitting TRBD2. Material: PBMCs, obtained after 12 months of ibrutinib treatment. The DNA for the CDR3 is TGTGCCAGCAGCGTAGATGGACTAGTACTAGATACGCAGTATTTT. Translation: CASSVDGLVLDTQYF.